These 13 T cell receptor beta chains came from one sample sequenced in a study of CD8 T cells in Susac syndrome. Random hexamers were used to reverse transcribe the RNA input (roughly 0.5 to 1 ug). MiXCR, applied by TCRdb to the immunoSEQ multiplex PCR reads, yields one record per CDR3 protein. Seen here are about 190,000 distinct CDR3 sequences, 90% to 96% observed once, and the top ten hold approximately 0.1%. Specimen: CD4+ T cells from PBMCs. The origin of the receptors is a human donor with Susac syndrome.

DNA of the CDR3: TGTGCCAGCAGGGGACAAGACACCGGGGAGCTGTTTTTT. This encodes CASRGQDTGELFF. The chain links TRBV6-4 to TRBJ2-2; tentative D call: TRBD1 (6 bases). The CDR3 is 13 amino acids. V was clipped by 6 bases and J by 3 bases, with 8 bases between them. CDR1 is MRHNA and CDR2 is SNTAGT in the germline V gene.

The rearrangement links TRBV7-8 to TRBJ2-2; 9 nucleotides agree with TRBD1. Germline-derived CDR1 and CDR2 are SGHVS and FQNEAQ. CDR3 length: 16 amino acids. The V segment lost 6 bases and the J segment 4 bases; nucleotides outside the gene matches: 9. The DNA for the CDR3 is TGTGCCAGCAGTCCACAGGGGGCGCGGGGCACCGGGGAGCTGTTTTTT. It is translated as CASSPQGARGTGELFF.

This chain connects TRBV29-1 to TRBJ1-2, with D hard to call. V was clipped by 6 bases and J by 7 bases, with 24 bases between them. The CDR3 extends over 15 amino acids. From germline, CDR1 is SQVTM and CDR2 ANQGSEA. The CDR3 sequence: CSVAPSTLLSGGYTF. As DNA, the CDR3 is TGCAGCGTGGCCCCGTCGACCCTACTCTCGGGTGGCTACACCTTC.

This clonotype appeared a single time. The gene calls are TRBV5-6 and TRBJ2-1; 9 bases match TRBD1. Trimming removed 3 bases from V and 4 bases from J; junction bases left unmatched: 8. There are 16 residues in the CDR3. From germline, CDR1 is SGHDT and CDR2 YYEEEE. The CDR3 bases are TGTGCCAGCAGCTCTTGGACAGGGGCTTTATACAATGAGCAGTTCTTC. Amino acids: CASSSWTGALYNEQFF.

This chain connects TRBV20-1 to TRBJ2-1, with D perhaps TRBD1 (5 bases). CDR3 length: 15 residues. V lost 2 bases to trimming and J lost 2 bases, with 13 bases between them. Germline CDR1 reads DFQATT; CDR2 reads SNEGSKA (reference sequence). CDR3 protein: CSARISGITYNEQFF. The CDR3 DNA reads TGCAGTGCTAGAATTTCAGGGATCACCTACAATGAGCAGTTCTTC.

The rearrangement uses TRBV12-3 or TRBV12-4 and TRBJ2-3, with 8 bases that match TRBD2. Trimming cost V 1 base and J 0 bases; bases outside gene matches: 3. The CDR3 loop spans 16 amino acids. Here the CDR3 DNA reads TGTGCCAGCAGTTTAGACTCTAGCGGGAGCACAGATACGCAGTATTTT. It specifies CASSLDSSGSTDTQYF.

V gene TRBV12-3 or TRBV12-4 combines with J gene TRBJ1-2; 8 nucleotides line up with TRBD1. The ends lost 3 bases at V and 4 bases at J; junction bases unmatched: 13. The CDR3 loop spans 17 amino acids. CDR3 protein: CASSFEVRGRGPYGYTF. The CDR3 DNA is TGTGCCAGCAGTTTCGAGGTCAGGGGCAGGGGGCCCTATGGCTACACCTTC.

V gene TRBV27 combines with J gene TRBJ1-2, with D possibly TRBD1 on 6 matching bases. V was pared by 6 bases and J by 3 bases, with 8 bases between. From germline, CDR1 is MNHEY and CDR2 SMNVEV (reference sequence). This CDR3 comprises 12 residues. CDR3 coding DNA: TGTGCCAGCAGGACAGGCTACTATGGCTACACCTTC. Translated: CASRTGYYGYTF.

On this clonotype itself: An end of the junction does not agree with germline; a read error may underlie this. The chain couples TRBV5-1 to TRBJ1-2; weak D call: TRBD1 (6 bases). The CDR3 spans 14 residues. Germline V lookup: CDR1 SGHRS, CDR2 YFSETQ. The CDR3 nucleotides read TGCGTCAGCAGCCCAGGGCGGGGGCCGAGTGGCTACACCTTC. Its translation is CVSSPGRGPSGYTF.

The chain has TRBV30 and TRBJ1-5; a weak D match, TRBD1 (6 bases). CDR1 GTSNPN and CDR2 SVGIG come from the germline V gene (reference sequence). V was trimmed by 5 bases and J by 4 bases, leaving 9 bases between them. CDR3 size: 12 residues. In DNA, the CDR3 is TGTGCCTGGGATACAGGGAATCAGCCCCAGCATTTT. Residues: CAWDTGNQPQHF.

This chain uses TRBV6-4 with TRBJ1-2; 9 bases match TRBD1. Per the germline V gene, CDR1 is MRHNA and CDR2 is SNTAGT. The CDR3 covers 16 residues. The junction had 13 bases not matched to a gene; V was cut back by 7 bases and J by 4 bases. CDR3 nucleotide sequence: TGTGCCAGCACCCCTCACCAAACAGGGGGCGGCTATGGCTACACCTTC. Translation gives CASTPHQTGGGYGYTF.

CDR3 sequence reads: CASSLEGSTRSQPQHF. The CDR3 nucleotides read TGTGCCAGCAGCTTAGAGGGATCTACAAGGTCCCAGCCCCAGCATTTT. The chain is built from TRBV7-9 and TRBJ1-5; D remains unclear. Germline CDR1 is SEHNR and CDR2 is FQNEAQ (reference sequence). This CDR3 spans 16 amino acids. V lost 1 base and J lost 7, with 17 bases in between.

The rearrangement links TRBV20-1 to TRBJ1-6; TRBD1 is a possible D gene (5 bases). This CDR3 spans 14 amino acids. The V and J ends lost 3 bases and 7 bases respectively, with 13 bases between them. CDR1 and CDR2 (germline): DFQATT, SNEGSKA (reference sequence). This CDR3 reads CSARSGLGNSPLHF. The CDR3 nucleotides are TGCAGTGCTAGGTCGGGGCTGGGGAATTCACCCCTCCACTTT.